The clone carrying this T cell receptor beta chain was found a few times. Its antigen is unidentified. This entry is derived from a study of CD8 T cells in ankylosing spondylitis. Study observations and caveats: For ankylosing spondylitis blood, a TCR beta motif of roughly 8 highly homologous variants appeared characteristic. Matched synovial fluid from ankylosing spondylitis patients was reported to be enriched for disease-linked clones. Some motif variants were previously reported in reactive arthritis synovial fluid and blood. With a CD8+ phenotype, disease-linked clones were relatively rare in peripheral blood.

As the method for making TCR beta libraries, quantitative 5'-RACE with molecular barcodes was used. MiXCR was run by TCRdb on the 5' RACE reads, yielding one entry per CDR3 protein. The data contain around 540,000 distinct CDR3 sequences, 10% to 15% of them singletons. This CDR3 has 15 amino acids. Germline CDR1 is LGHNA and CDR2 is YNFKEQ. The V and J ends lost 3 bases and 4 bases, in that order; junction bases with no gene match: 4. The V and J genes are TRBV4-2 and TRBJ2-1, with 9 bases lining up with TRBD2. Sequencing used blood, either unsorted or a sorted T cell fraction (not recorded which). The clonotype was recovered from a male donor with ankylosing spondylitis. The CDR3 is CASSQESGGYNEQFF. For the CDR3, the DNA is TGTGCCAGCAGCCAGGAGAGCGGGGGGTACAATGAGCAGTTCTTC.